The present TCR beta chain was sequenced within a study of tissue T cells after allogeneic stem cell transplantation (dated by TCRdb to between 2020 and 2023). For the wider study: Using research autopsies of patients with and without GVHD, plus mouse models of GVHD, the study profiled TCR beta repertoires across many tissues. The human part of the study was a prospective observational study with no blinding and no randomization.

General conclusions and limits of the study: The study did not establish which tissue TCRs were alloreactive or antigen-specific, and some clones may have been host cells that persisted. Within patients, how anatomically similar tissues were was a major factor shaping TCR repertoire composition, regardless of disease or transplant status. In both patients and mice, T cells from blood and spleen covered only a limited part of the TCR repertoire found in tissues. The patient cohort was small and varied clinically, and sampling depth was recognized as a limitation. Not many T cell clones showed up in more than one patient, yet clustering based on motifs uncovered repertoire signatures that were shared across patients in a tissue-specific way.

The meaning of the sample's time point label: mouse harvest day 7 after allogeneic transplant. Each mouse graft consisted of 10^7 T-cell-depleted bone marrow cells plus 10^6 splenic CD5+ T cells and was given by tail vein injection. Mouse GVHD was modeled in a major MHC-mismatch B6 (H2b) into BALB/c (H2d) model, with tissues profiled at day 7 or 14. On day 7 or 14 post-transplant, mouse tissues and retro-orbital blood were harvested with separate sterile tools for each animal, and livers were flushed beforehand. Before genomic DNA isolation with the DNeasy Blood & Tissue Kit, mouse tissues were minced using razor blades in buffered saline. Spanning cysteine to phenylalanine, the CDR3 consists of 14 amino acids. Only the CDR3 bases that were read are kept: 39 of them, in frame from base 1. CDR1 and CDR2 were assigned from the germline V gene (reference sequence) as KGHPV and FQNQEV. V was cut back by 3 bases and J by 1 base, leaving a gap of 10 bases between them.

In this sample, this clone turned up a few times. Its cognate antigen has yet to be identified. This is a mouse receptor, so gene names and germline sequences are those of the mouse. Read data end 1 residue before the CDR3 end; the end is taken from the germline J gene. Library generation was performed with the immunoSEQ multiplex PCR assay. TCRbeta CDR3 sequencing was performed at survey depth by Adaptive Biotechnologies, and CDR3 sequences, V/J genes, productive frequency and template counts were reported. TCR beta CDR3 regions were amplified from genomic DNA rather than RNA. The source study handled its data this way. Jensen-Shannon divergence was used to quantify pairwise repertoire overlap between tissues, with a value of 1 meaning complete divergence and a value of 0 meaning identical repertoires. Tissues were clustered by single-linkage agglomerative hierarchical clustering of pairwise JSD values, and the clustering results were displayed as dendrograms. All patient samples were analyzed with GLIPH2 using simulation_depth 1000, kmer_min_depth 3 and cdr3_length_cutoff 8, and only groups containing more than two unique CDR3s were kept. A standardized tissue-overlap score extrapolated Jaccard GLIPH-group overlap across patients to a standard repertoire size of 1000 clones. Associations of diversity with clinical or experimental variables used linear mixed-effect models with tissue fixed effects and individual random effects. The table comes from immuneACCESS by way of TCRdb, which keeps in-frame sequences with V and J called. Part of the clones is missing from these tables; in studies checked, under half for an unresolved V gene and the rest for unknown reasons. V, J and clone size are those of that table, while D and trimming were read from the DNA. The table for this sample lists some 5,700 clones; roughly 52% of them were counted only once. About 9.4% of the sample comes from the top ten.

This TCR was recovered from a female BALB/c mouse given C57BL/6 T cells with graft-versus-host disease after an allogeneic hematopoietic cell transplant. The chain is assembled from TRBV26 and TRBJ2-7; the D gene is perhaps TRBD1 or TRBD2, each of them matching over 5 bases. Sequenced: gut tissue. The CDR3 bases that were read are TGTGCCAGCAGTCTTAAGGGACGGTCCTATGAACAGTAC. It codes for CASSLKGRSYEQY. The full CDR3 protein is CASSLKGRSYEQYF.